A selection of T cell receptor beta chains follows, all from one sample in a study of T cell repertoires in aging, cancer and after chemotherapy. Using its own MiXCR run on the multiplex PCR reads, TCRdb lists one record per CDR3 protein. The sample carries 4,000 to 4,500 distinct CDR3 sequences, around 28% recorded once. The sample was blood. The receptors come from a human donor with a blood cancer. Each CDR3 is given without its conserved first and last residue. Part of the rows lack a size; the others show once, few, many or a class for expanded clones.

J gene	clone size	V gene	CDR3 protein
TRBJ2-7	-	TRBV11-2	ASSLERTVVYEQY
TRBJ1-2	-	TRBV28	ASSLEAGEYGYT
TRBJ1-6	few	TRBV6-1	ASSVDRGGTPLH
TRBJ2-6	medium-sized	TRBV30	AWSRPRAYGANVLT
TRBJ2-5	few	TRBV7-9	ASSLQLGRGIETQY
TRBJ2-1	few	TRBV5-1	ASSLNSDSGEQF
TRBJ2-1	few	TRBV20-1	SGLATGYNEQF
TRBJ2-7	-	TRBV11-1	ASSSIYEFPGQGPYEQY
TRBJ1-6	-	TRBV6-1	ASSEGTHNSPLH
TRBJ2-7	-	TRBV9	ASSPSGHGTYEQY
TRBJ2-1	few	TRBV18	ASSPTTRGVNEQF
TRBJ2-1	-	TRBV14	ASRRAASENYNEQF
TRBJ2-5	medium-sized	TRBV29-1	SVEETGGAETQY
TRBJ2-7	-	TRBV7-9	ASSLVKPGHFLYEQY
TRBJ2-5	-	TRBV19	ASSHYRGGKTQY
TRBJ2-5	medium-sized	TRBV6-5	ASSYAPNQETQY
TRBJ2-5	-	TRBV13	ASSLDFRAQY
TRBJ1-1	few	TRBV20-1	SALDRGKGEAF
TRBJ2-1	medium-sized	TRBV27	ASSFLGPADNEQF
TRBJ1-2	-	TRBV18	ASSPTQGLNYGYT
TRBJ2-5	few	TRBV6-6	ASSYAGLAGGQETQY
TRBJ2-4	-	TRBV5-1	ASSDAGGKNIQY
TRBJ2-5	-	TRBV10-3	AISTAGQGGGETQY
TRBJ2-5	-	TRBV6-5	ASSLLAGGGQETQY
TRBJ2-7	medium-sized	TRBV29-1	SVGHGPTYEQY
TRBJ2-1	few	TRBV7-9	ASSFSGSEQF
TRBJ2-1	few	TRBV7-9	ASSRTSGGINNEQF
TRBJ2-1	medium-sized	TRBV29-1	SAIISGRAEQF
TRBJ1-5	few	TRBV5-1	ASSTDSNQPQH
TRBJ2-2	few	TRBV5-5	ASSQSLAMGGELF
TRBJ2-1	medium-sized	TRBV29-1	SVVSGRWFEQF